The 9 T cell receptor beta chains below come from one sample, sequenced in a study of blood T cell repertoires in COVID-19. Sequencing was performed with immunoSEQ multiplex PCR; in TCRdb, only in-frame clones are kept and a portion is missing. Of about 250,000 clones in the sample, almost 90% are singletons; the top ten hold about 1.3%. Sequenced input: peripheral blood. The source of these receptors is a man older than 75 with acute or convalescent COVID-19.

The table lists this clone with a count of one. The V call is TRBV29-1, the J call TRBJ2-7, with D hard to call. Trimming cost V 6 bases and J 5 bases, with 23 bases left between them. The CDR3 is made up of 15 amino acids. Per germline, CDR1 SQVTM and CDR2 ANQGSEA. For the CDR3, the DNA is TGCAGCGTCCGCATTCCCCCGGAGTCGTCCCACGAGCAGTACTTC. Translating gives CSVRIPPESSHEQYF.

V gene TRBV12-3 or TRBV12-4 combines with J gene TRBJ2-5; weak D call: TRBD2 (5 bases). The CDR3 consists of 13 residues. V was shortened by 5 bases and J by 1 base, with 8 bases between the two germline ends. The CDR3 loop is CASSRLFQETQYF. The CDR3 DNA reads as TGTGCCAGCAGTCGACTATTCCAAGAGACCCAGTACTTC.

A single count supports this clone. The chain links TRBV6-5 to TRBJ2-3, with 8 nucleotides matching TRBD2. The CDR3 has 13 residues. In germline, CDR1 is MNHEY, CDR2 SVGAGI. The V and J ends lost 8 bases and 4 bases, in that order; junction bases with no gene match: 5. CDR3 sequence (DNA): TGTGCCAGCGAGGTAGCGGGATCAGATACGCAGTATTTT. It encodes CASEVAGSDTQYF.

The CDR3 here is CASRRSGTTNTGELFF. The CDR3 DNA reads TGTGCCAGCAGAAGGTCCGGGACAACGAACACCGGGGAGCTGTTTTTT. The chain has TRBV7-2 and TRBJ2-2; the D gene is possibly TRBD1 (6 bases). The germline V gene has CDR1 SGHTA and CDR2 FQGNSA. This CDR3 is built from 16 residues. V lost 6 bases to trimming and J lost 0 bases, with 14 bases between them.

The genes are TRBV4-1 and TRBJ1-1, with 7 bases fitting TRBD1. Unmatched junction bases numbered 5, after V lost 0 bases and J lost 1 base. CDR1 and CDR2 (germline): MGHRA, YSYEKL. This CDR3 has 16 amino acids. CDR3 sequence reads: CASSQEDGQENTEAFF. CDR3 in DNA: TGCGCCAGCAGCCAAGAGGATGGACAGGAGAACACTGAAGCTTTCTTT.

This clone was recorded a few times. The chain recombines TRBV18 with TRBJ2-7; 7 bases match TRBD1. CDR1 and CDR2 from the germline V gene are KGHSH and LQKENI. The trim removed 5 bases at V and 3 bases at J, leaving 10 bases unmatched. This CDR3 is 15 amino acids long. The CDR3 reads CASSDSRGSNYEQYF. CDR3 in DNA: TGTGCCAGCTCAGACAGCAGGGGGAGCAACTACGAGCAGTACTTC.

This chain connects TRBV11-2 to TRBJ2-1; D possibly corresponds to TRBD2 (6 bases). V lost 4 bases and J lost 9, with 22 bases in between. CDR3 size: 16 residues. From germline, CDR1 is SGHAT and CDR2 FQNNGV. The CDR3 is CASSSGLGLGGPEQFF. The CDR3 nucleotides are TGTGCCAGCAGCTCGGGGCTTGGACTGGGAGGTCCTGAGCAGTTCTTC.

This clone was seen just once. This sequence joins TRBV19 and TRBJ1-5; D unresolved. Trimming pared 7 bases from V and 2 bases from J, leaving 12 bases between. Germline V gives CDR1 LNHDA, CDR2 SQIVND (reference sequence). The CDR3 has 14 amino acids. CDR3 amino acids: CASNYYGGNQPQHF. The CDR3 bases are TGTGCCAGTAACTATTACGGGGGCAATCAGCCCCAGCATTTT.

The chain uses TRBV7-3 and TRBJ2-3; TRBD2 might be the D (6 bases). CDR1 is SGHTA and CDR2 is FQGTGA in the germline V gene. Trimming took off 6 bases at V and 5 bases at J, with 9 bases between the two ends. The CDR3 sequence is 12 residues long. The CDR3 DNA reads as TGTGCCAGCAGGTTGCGGGGAGATACGCAGTATTTT. This encodes CASRLRGDTQYF.